The rows below give T cell receptor beta chains drawn from one sample of a study of cytomegalovirus exposure and HLA in healthy donors. TCRdb's table, derived via immunoSEQ multiplex PCR, lists solely in-frame clones and lacks some. The table lists 150,000 to 200,000 clones, 81% of them singletons. The specimen was PBMCs. The origin of the receptors is a man aged 45-65 years in good health and CMV-seropositive. CDR3s include the opening cysteine and the closing phenylalanine or tryptophan. A D gene is named only where the DNA matches it firmly. Clone size is given for some rows only: seen once, a few or many times, or a class if the clone is expanded.

clone_size j_call cdr3_length d_call v_call cdr3_nt cdr3_aa
. TRBJ2-3 13 . TRBV6-5 TGTGCCAGCAGTTACTCGTTGAGCGGGACAAACAATTTT CASSYSLSGTNNF
. TRBJ2-7 14 . TRBV9 TGTGCCAGCAGCGAGGGACACACAACCTACGAGCAGTACTTC CASSEGHTTYEQYF
. TRBJ1-5 17 TRBD1 TRBV7-9 TGTGCCAGCAGCTTAGAGGGGGCGGGCAGGGAAAGACAGCCCCAGCATTTT CASSLEGAGRERQPQHF
. TRBJ1-4 17 TRBD1 TRBV5-1 TGCGCCAGCAGCTTAGGACAGGGGATTTCTACTAATGAAAAACTGTTTTTT CASSLGQGISTNEKLFF
few TRBJ2-3 16 . TRBV28 TGTGCCAGCAGTTCCCCCAGGCAGGGCACCACAGATACGCAGTATTTT CASSSPRQGTTDTQYF
. TRBJ1-2 15 TRBD1 TRBV30 TGTGCCTGGAGTGTAGGGGCCCCGGACAGGGCTGTCTACACCTTC CAWSVGAPDRAVYTF
. TRBJ2-1 16 TRBD1 TRBV27 TGTGCCAGCAGTTCGCTAGACAGGGGGCTCTACAATGAGCAGTTCTTC CASSSLDRGLYNEQFF
. TRBJ1-1 13 . TRBV5-1 TGCGCCAGCTTGGACACCACGAACACTGAAGCTTTCTTT CASLDTTNTEAFF
. TRBJ1-2 14 . TRBV28 TGTGCCAGCCAGTTTAGGCCAGGCTCGGGGGGCTACACCTTC CASQFRPGSGGYTF
few TRBJ2-3 16 TRBD2 TRBV7-9 TGTGCCAGCAGCATCCAGCGGGGGGCTATCGGAGATACGCAGTATTTT CASSIQRGAIGDTQYF
once TRBJ2-7 13 . TRBV9 TGTGCCAGCAGCGTAGATAAATCGGGCGAGCAGTACTTC CASSVDKSGEQYF
few TRBJ2-5 14 . TRBV5-5 TGTGCCAGCAGCTTGGCTCGGGGAGGAGAGACCCAGTACTTC CASSLARGGETQYF
. TRBJ2-1 19 TRBD2 TRBV27 TGTGCCAGCAGCCTGCCCCCTAGCGGGAGACCACTCCCAGGTCGCGAGCAGTTCTTC CASSLPPSGRPLPGREQFF
few TRBJ2-3 14 . TRBV4-1 TGCGCCAGCAGCCAAGATCAACTTCTGGATACGCAGTATTTT CASSQDQLLDTQYF
once TRBJ2-7 15 TRBD1 TRBV28 TGTGCCAGCAGTAACCCCTCGGGACAGGGCAGTAAGCAGTACTTC CASSNPSGQGSKQYF
. TRBJ2-2 15 TRBD2 TRBV7-9 TGTGCCAGCAGCTGGGGACTAGCGGGAGCGGGGGAGCTGTTTTTT CASSWGLAGAGELFF
once TRBJ1-2 13 . TRBV28 TGTGCCAGCAGTTTATTGACTGATCATGGCTACACCTTC CASSLLTDHGYTF
. TRBJ2-3 16 . TRBV4-3 TGCGCCAGCAGCAAAAATTTCTGGACAGAGACAGATACGCAGTATTTT CASSKNFWTETDTQYF
. TRBJ2-7 16 . TRBV6-5 TGTGCCAGCAGTTACTCGAGGGACTCGACCATCTACGAGCAGTACTTC CASSYSRDSTIYEQYF
once TRBJ1-1 17 TRBD1 TRBV18 TGTGCCAGCTCACCACCGGGACAGGGATTGGGGAACACTGAAGCTTTCTTT CASSPPGQGLGNTEAFF
. TRBJ2-3 14 TRBD1 TRBV7-8 TGTGCCAGCAGCCGGGACAGGGGAACAGATACGCAGTATTTT CASSRDRGTDTQYF
few TRBJ1-5 14 . TRBV28 TGTGCCAGCAGTGCCAGTTATAGCAATCAGCCCCAGCATTTT CASSASYSNQPQHF
. TRBJ1-3 14 . TRBV2 TGTGCCAGCAGCGACAGAACCTCTGGAAACACCATATATTTT CASSDRTSGNTIYF
. TRBJ2-2 17 . TRBV5-6 TGTGCCAGCAGCTGGGGGCCGACAGGCGCGAACACCGGGGAGCTGTTTTTT CASSWGPTGANTGELFF
. TRBJ2-7 13 . TRBV9 TGTGCCAGCAGCCCCCGTGAAGAGTACGAGCAGTACTTC CASSPREEYEQYF
. TRBJ2-1 17 TRBD2 TRBV7-6 TGTGCCAGCAGTGTGCCGGGACTAGCGGGGGCTACGGGTGAGCAGTTCTTC CASSVPGLAGATGEQFF
few TRBJ2-5 16 TRBD2 TRBV5-1 TGCGCCAGCAGTTTCGGGGGGGCCGGTGTAGGAGAGACCCAGTACTTC CASSFGGAGVGETQYF
. TRBJ2-1 17 . TRBV9 TGTGCCAGCAGCGTAGCGGTAGGGGGACCACTCTACAATGAGCAGTTCTTC CASSVAVGGPLYNEQFF
. TRBJ2-2 14 . TRBV28 TGTGCCACAACCACTGGAGGATTCACCGGGGAGCTGTTTTTT CATTTGGFTGELFF
. TRBJ1-3 13 TRBD1 TRBV5-8 TGTGCCAGCATCCGGACAGGGGGAAACACCATATATTTT CASIRTGGNTIYF
. TRBJ2-2 16 . TRBV5-1 TGCGCCAGCAGCTTGGGGGGCGGCTCGAACACCGGGGAGCTGTTTTTT CASSLGGGSNTGELFF
few TRBJ1-6 13 . TRBV28 TGTGCCAGCACCAGCTCCTATAATTCACCCCTCCACTTT CASTSSYNSPLHF
. TRBJ1-2 15 . TRBV7-9 TGTGCCAGCAGCTTTCGTCAGGGAATCCCCTATGGCTACACCTTC CASSFRQGIPYGYTF
. TRBJ1-4 11 . TRBV28 TGTGCCAGCAGTTCAGACAGTCCAGTGTTTTTT CASSSDSPVFF
few TRBJ2-5 15 . TRBV6-5 TGTGCCAGCAGTTACTGGACAGCTTACCAAGAGACCCAGTACTTC CASSYWTAYQETQYF
. TRBJ2-1 19 TRBD2 TRBV4-1 TGCGCCAGCAGCCAAGAAAGGACTAGCGCGCCTGGATCCTACAATGAGCAGTTCTTC CASSQERTSAPGSYNEQFF
. TRBJ2-1 18 . TRBV27 TGTGCCAGCAGTTTCACGAACCGGCGGGCGAGCTCCTACAATGAGCAGTTCTTC CASSFTNRRASSYNEQFF
once TRBJ2-3 11 . TRBV6-5 TGTGCCAGCAGTTCATCAGATACGCAGTATTTT CASSSSDTQYF
few TRBJ2-1 13 TRBD2 TRBV6-5 TGTGCCAGCAGTTCGGGGGGGGTCAATGAGCAGTTCTTC CASSSGGVNEQFF
. TRBJ2-5 15 . TRBV10-3 TGTGCCATCAGTGATCCGACCCGAGGGCAAGAGACCCAGTACTTC CAISDPTRGQETQYF
. TRBJ2-6 15 . TRBV7-9 TGTGCCAGCAGCCCGCAGGGCTCTGGGGCCAACGTCCTGACTTTC CASSPQGSGANVLTF